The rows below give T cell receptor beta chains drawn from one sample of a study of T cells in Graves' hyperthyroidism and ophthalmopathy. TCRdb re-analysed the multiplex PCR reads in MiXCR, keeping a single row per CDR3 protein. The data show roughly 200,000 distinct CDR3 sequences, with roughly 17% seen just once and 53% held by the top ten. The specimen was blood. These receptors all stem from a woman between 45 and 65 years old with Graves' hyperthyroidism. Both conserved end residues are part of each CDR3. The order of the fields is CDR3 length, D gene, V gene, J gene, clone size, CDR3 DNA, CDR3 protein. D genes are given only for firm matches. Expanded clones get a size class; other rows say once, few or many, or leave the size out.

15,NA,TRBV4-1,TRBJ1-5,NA,TGCGCCAGCAGCCAAGATTTAGGGGGGGATCAGCCCCAGCATTTT,CASSQDLGGDQPQHF
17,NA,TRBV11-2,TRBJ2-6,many,TGTGCCAGCAGCTTAGTGCCCCTCCGGGCTGGGGCCAACGTCCTGACTTTC,CASSLVPLRAGANVLTF
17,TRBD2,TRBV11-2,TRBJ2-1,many,TGTGCCAGCAGCCGACAGACGACTAGCGGGAGGCTCAATGAGCAGTTCTTC,CASSRQTTSGRLNEQFF
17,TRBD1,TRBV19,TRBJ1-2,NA,TGTGCCAGTAGTATACGGGACAGAGCAATTGTTAACTATGGCTACACCTTC,CASSIRDRAIVNYGYTF
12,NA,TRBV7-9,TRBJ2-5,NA,TGTGCCAGCAGCCCAGGGACGGGGCGGAAGTACTTC,CASSPGTGRKYF
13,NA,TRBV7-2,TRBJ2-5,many,TGTGCCAGCAGCTCCCGGAGGGGCGAGACCCAGTACTTC,CASSSRRGETQYF
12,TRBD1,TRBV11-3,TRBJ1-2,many,TGTGCCAGCAGCTTAGGTGCCGGGACAGAAACCTTC,CASSLGAGTETF
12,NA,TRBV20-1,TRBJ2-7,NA,TGCAGTGCTAGAAGTCTGGAATACGAGCAGTACTTC,CSARSLEYEQYF
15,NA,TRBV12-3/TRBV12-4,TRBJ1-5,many,TGTGCCAGCAGTCCGGCGGGGCTGGATGATCAGCCCCAGCATTTT,CASSPAGLDDQPQHF
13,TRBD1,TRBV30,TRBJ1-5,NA,TGTGCCTGCCAGGCCGACAGGGATCAGCCCCAGCATTTT,CACQADRDQPQHF
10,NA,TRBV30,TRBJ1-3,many,TGTGCCTGGAGTGGAAACACCATATATTTT,CAWSGNTIYF
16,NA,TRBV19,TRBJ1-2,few,TGTGCCAGTAGCATGTCGGCGGTGGTGGGGCACTATGGCTACACCTTC,CASSMSAVVGHYGYTF
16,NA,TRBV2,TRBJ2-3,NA,TGTGCCAGCAGTGAAGTGAGCCCTTCAACTTCAGATACGCAGTATTTT,CASSEVSPSTSDTQYF
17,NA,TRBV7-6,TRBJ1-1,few,TGTGCCAGCAGCTTAGCGGGGGGCACGAGGGCGAACACTGAAGCTTTCTTT,CASSLAGGTRANTEAFF
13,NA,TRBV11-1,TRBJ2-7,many,TGTGCCAGCAGCTCAAACAGGGCGTTCGAGCAGTACTTC,CASSSNRAFEQYF
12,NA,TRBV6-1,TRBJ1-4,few,TGTGCCAGCAGTGATCTGGATGAAAAACTGTTTTTT,CASSDLDEKLFF
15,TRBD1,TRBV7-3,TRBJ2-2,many,TGTGCCAGCAGCCGACAGGGGGCGGACACCGGGGAGCTGTTTTTT,CASSRQGADTGELFF